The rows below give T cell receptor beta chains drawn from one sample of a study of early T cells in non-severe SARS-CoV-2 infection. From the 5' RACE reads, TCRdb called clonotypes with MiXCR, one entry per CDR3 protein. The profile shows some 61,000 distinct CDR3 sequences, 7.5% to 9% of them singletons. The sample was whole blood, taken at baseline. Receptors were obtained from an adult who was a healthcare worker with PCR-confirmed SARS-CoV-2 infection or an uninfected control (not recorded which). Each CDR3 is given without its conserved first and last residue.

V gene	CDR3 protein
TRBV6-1	ASRNSGGTNYGYT
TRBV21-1	ASSKRTGGRGNEQF
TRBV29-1	SVTGTSVETQY
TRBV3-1	ASSQNRALGQF
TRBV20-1	SARERTGFVYNEQF
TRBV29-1	SAAGTYEQY
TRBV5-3	ARSSESSGGKEAEAF
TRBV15	ATSRDLGPRETQY
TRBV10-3	GTSGRAPGELF
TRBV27	ATSARGQTYEQY
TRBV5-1	ASSPGFVPSYEQY
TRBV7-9	ASSPRMGDRNTIY
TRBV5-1	ASSLLGGELRDQQY
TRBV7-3	ASSAGQGAGETQY
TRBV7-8	ASSFPGGYGGELF
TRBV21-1	ASSIRLASEQY
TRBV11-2	ASSLVPSGEAF
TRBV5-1	ASSPRTGAEETQY
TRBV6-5	ASRNRGIGYGYT
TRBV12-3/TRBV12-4	ASSGRDRPPLH
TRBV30	AWSRQEETQY
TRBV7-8	ASSPRTSGAYNEQF
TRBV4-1	ASSPLSGGMDTQY
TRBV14	ASSQGLAAAQY
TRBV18	ASSRPRDTNTGELF
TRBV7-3	ASSSGMNTEAF
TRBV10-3	AISDSRTRTREQY
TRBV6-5	ASSYLAVGQGETQY
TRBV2	ASIGISPDTEAF
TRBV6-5	ASTSASGANVLT
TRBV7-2	VSSIQGIEQF
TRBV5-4	ASSPGLAGGEQY
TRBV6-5	ASTSPRTGRAYEQY
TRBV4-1	ASSQVGQGLFADTDTQY
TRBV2	ASSAGTGGTDTQY